The T cell receptor (beta chain) under discussion was sequenced for a study of CD8 T cells in ankylosing spondylitis. Findings and limits, study-wide: A TCR beta motif made of fewer than 10 highly homologous variants seemed typical of ankylosing spondylitis blood. Disease-linked clones reportedly showed significant enrichment in matched ankylosing spondylitis synovial fluid. Earlier literature documents some of the motif variants in reactive arthritis synovial fluid and blood.

Trimming left V 4 bases short and J 7 bases short, with 20 bases between. This CDR3 is 15 amino acids long. From germline, CDR1 is SGHKS and CDR2 YYEKEE (reference sequence). This clonotype was detected once. The antigen is unknown. TCRdb itself ran the 5' RACE reads through MiXCR, one entry per CDR3 protein. In the table there are 350,000 or so distinct CDR3 sequences, roughly 14% of which are singletons. This TCR was sampled from a male donor with ankylosing spondylitis or in good health (not recorded which). V is TRBV5-5 and J is TRBJ1-2; weak D call: TRBD1 (5 bases). The material sequenced was blood, either unsorted or a sorted T cell fraction (not recorded which). The CDR3 here is CASSAAAADIVGYTF. The CDR3 DNA follows: TGTGCCAGCAGCGCTGCCGCAGCGGACATAGTTGGCTACACCTTC.